This entry is about one T cell receptor (beta chain). There is no known antigen for this receptor. Base-call qualities are not available, and no considerably larger clone is one nucleotide away. This sample is drawn from a study of blood T cell repertoires in COVID-19 (TCRdb year 2020). Regarding the complete study: Samples from collaborators originated in the United States, Italy and Spain and spanned both the acute and convalescent phases of COVID-19. The dataset comprised deeply sampled blood TCRbeta repertoires from subjects exposed to, actively infected with, or recovered from COVID-19. Where available, HLA class I and class II types were taken from metadata supplied by the sample provider and were not determined by assay-based typing. Sample metadata almost always included a de-identified subject ID, COVID-19 status, age in years and sex. A freely available public database, intended as a resource for researchers studying the immune response to SARS-CoV-2, is where the repertoires were released. The prospective study material was composed of cDNA or gDNA derived from T cells, B-cell-depleted T cells, or PBMCs. The samples were drawn from the first 160 participants of the ongoing ImmuneRACE study and from over a thousand subjects provided by 6 global collaborators. Study-wide conclusions, independent of this receptor: How much clinical and demographic metadata was included differed by source and by participant, and the metadata was provided uncurated.

The CDR3 contains 16 residues, cysteine and phenylalanine counted. The kept DNA is CDR3 alone, 48 bases in frame from the first base. The germline V gene sets CDR1 to MNHEY and CDR2 to SVGEGT. V has 0 bases trimmed and J has 3 bases trimmed; junction bases matching no gene number 7. The immunoSEQ Assay, a bias-controlled multiplex PCR, was used to amplify TCRbeta CDR3 regions from genomic DNA. On the authors' methods: Within the assay, amplification of reference gene primers was used to estimate how many nucleated cells each sample contained. To quantify the absolute abundance of each unique TCRbeta CDR3 rearrangement, sequence reads were collapsed and filtered. For each sample, productive Simpson clonality was calculated as the square root of Simpson's diversity index across productive rearrangements. In TCRdb, the immuneACCESS table is reduced to in-frame sequences with V and J assigned. These tables do not hold every clone; where another copy was compared, an unresolved V gene accounts for under half, and the others remain unexplained. From that table come the V and J calls and clone size; the DNA was used to work out D and trimming. Within this sample are roughly 400,000 clones, with 80% to 95% of them counted one time only. About 0.9% of the sample is in the top ten clones.

Participants in the prospective study were enrolled through a virtual design, were aged 18 to 89 years, and lived in 24 United States geographic areas. In the prospective study, participants were assigned to cohorts based on the clinical history participants reported in a screening survey and a study questionnaire. A participant counted as exposed if, within 2 weeks of entering the study, that participant had been in contact with someone who had a PCR-confirmed or clinician-diagnosed COVID-19 case. In the prospective study, whole blood, serum and a nasopharyngeal or oropharyngeal swab were collected from each participant by mobile phlebotomists. Prospective study participants could optionally give additional blood draws and questionnaires over an approximately 2-month period. Before DNA extraction, prospective study blood samples were shipped either frozen or at room temperature.

Sequencing was performed on PBMCs or T cells enriched from blood (not recorded which). This chain is built from TRBV6-2 or TRBV6-3 and TRBJ2-7; the central 8 bases match TRBD1. The TCR was taken from a woman aged 40-49 years who had been exposed to COVID-19. The CDR3 loop reads CASSYSNPGGRYEQYF. In nucleotide form, the sequence is TGTGCCAGCAGTTACTCGAATCCAGGGGGCCGCTACGAGCAGTACTTC.